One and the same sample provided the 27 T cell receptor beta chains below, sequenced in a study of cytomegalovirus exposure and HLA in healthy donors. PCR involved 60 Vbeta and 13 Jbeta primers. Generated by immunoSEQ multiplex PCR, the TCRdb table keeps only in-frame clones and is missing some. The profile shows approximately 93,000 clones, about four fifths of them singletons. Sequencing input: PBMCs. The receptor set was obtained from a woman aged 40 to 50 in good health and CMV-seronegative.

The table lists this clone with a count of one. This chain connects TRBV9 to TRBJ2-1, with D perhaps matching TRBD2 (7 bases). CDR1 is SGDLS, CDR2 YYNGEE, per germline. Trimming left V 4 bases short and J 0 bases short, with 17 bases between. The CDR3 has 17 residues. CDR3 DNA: TGTGCCAGCAGCACCGCGCTTCGGGGGGCCTCCTACAATGAGCAGTTCTTC. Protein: CASSTALRGASYNEQFF.

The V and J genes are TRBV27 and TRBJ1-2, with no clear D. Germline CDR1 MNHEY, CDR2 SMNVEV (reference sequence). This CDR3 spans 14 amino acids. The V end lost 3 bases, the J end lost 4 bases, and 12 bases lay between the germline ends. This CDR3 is CASSLGGYPYGYTF. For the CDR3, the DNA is TGTGCCAGCAGTTTGGGAGGCTACCCCTATGGCTACACCTTC.

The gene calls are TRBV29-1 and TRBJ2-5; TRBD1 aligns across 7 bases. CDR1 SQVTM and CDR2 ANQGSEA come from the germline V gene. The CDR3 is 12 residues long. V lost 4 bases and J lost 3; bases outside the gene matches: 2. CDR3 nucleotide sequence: TGCAGCGTTGTCGGGACAGAAGAGACCCAGTACTTC. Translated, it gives CSVVGTEETQYF. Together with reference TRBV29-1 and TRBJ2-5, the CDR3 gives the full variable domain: SAVISQKPSRDICQRGTSLTIQCQVDSQVTMMFWYRQQPGQSLTLIATANQGSEATYESGFVIDKFPISRPNLTFSTLTVSNMSPEDSSIYLCSVVGTEETQYFGPGTRLLVL.

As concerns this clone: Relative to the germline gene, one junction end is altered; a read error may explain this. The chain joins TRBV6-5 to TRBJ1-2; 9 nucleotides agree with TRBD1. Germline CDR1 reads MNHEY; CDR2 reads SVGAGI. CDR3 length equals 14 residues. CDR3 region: CASSPDRGGYGYPF. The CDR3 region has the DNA TGTGCCAGCAGCCCGGACAGGGGCGGATATGGCTACCCCTTC.

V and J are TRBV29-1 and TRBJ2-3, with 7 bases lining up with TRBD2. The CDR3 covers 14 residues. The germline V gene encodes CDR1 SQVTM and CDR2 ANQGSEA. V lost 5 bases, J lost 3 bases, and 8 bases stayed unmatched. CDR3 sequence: CSVLRGGPTDTQYF. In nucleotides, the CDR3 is TGCAGCGTTCTTAGGGGAGGGCCGACAGATACGCAGTATTTT.

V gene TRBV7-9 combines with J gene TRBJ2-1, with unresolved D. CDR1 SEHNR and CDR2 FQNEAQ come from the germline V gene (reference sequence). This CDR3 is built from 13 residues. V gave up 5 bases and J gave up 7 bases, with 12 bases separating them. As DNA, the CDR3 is TGTGCCAGCAGCCCCTTAGCCAAGAATGAGCAGTTCTTC. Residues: CASSPLAKNEQFF.

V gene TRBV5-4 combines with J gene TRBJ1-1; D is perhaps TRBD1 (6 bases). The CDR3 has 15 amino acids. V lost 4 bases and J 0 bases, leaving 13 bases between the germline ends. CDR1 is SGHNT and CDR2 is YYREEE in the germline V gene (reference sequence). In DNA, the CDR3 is TGTGCCAGCAGCCCTGGACAGTACTTGAACACTGAAGCTTTCTTT. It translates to CASSPGQYLNTEAFF.

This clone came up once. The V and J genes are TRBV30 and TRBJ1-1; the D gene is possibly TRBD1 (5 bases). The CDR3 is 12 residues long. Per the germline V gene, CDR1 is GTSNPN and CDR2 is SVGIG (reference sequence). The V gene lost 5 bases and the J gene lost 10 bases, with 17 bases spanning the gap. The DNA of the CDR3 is TGTGCCTGGGACCCCAAGGGGATTGGAGCTTTCTTT. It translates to CAWDPKGIGAFF.

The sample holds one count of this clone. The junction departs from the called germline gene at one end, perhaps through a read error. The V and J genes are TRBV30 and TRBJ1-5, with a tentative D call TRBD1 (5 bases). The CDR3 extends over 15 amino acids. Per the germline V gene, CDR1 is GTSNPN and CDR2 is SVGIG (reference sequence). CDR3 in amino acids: CAWSVDRTGNQPQNF. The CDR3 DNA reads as TGTGCCTGGAGTGTTGACAGAACTGGCAATCAGCCCCAGAATTTT.

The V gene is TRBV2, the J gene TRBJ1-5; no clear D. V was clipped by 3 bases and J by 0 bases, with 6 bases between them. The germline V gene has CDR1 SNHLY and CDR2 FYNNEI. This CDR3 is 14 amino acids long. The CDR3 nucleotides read TGTGCCAGCAGTGAGATCTATAGCAATCAGCCCCAGCATTTT. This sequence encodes CASSEIYSNQPQHF.

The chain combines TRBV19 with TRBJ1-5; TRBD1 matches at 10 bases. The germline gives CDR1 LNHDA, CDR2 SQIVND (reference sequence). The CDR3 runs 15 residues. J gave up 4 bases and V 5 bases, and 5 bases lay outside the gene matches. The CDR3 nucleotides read TGTGCCAGTAGTCACGGGACAGGGGAAAATCAGCCCCAGCATTTT. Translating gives CASSHGTGENQPQHF.

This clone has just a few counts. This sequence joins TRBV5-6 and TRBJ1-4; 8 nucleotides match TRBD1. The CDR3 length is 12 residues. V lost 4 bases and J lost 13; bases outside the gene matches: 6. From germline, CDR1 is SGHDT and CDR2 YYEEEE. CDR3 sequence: CASSPGQGVLFF. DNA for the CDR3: TGTGCCAGCAGCCCCGGACAGGGAGTACTGTTTTTT.

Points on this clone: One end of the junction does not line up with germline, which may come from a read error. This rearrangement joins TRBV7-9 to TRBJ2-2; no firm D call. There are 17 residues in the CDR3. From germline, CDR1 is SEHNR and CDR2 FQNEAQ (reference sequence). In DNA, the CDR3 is TGTTCCAGCAGCTTCGAGGTGGTGTTCGCGAACACCGGGGAGCTGTTTTTT. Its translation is CSSSFEVVFANTGELFF.

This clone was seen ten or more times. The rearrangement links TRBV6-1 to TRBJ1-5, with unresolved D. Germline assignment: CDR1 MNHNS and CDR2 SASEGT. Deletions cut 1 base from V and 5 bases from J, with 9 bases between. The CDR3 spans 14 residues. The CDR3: CASSEGQEDQPQHF. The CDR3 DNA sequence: TGTGCCAGCAGTGAAGGGCAGGAGGATCAGCCCCAGCATTTT.

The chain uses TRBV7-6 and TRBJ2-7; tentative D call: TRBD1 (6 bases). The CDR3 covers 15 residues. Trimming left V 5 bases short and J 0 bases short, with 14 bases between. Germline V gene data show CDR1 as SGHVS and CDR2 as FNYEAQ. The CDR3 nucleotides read TGTGCCAGCAGCCCCCTGTTGGACAGCTCCTACGAGCAGTACTTC. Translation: CASSPLLDSSYEQYF. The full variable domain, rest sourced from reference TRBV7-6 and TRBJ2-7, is GAGVSQSPRYKVTKRGQDVALRCDPISGHVSLYWYRQALGQGPEFLTYFNYEAQQDKSGLPNDRFSAERPEGSISTLTIQRTEQRDSAMYRCASSPLLDSSYEQYFGPGTRLTVT.

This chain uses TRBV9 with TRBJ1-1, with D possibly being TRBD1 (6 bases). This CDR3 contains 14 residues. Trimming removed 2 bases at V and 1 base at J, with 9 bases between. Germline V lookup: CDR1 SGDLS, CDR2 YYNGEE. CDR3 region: CASSVLQGNTEAFF. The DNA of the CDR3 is TGTGCCAGCAGCGTCCTACAGGGGAACACTGAAGCTTTCTTT.

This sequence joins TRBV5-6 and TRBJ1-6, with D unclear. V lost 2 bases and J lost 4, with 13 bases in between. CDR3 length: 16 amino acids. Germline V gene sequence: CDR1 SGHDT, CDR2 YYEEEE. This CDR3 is CASSFWGGRYNSPLHF. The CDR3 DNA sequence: TGTGCCAGCAGCTTTTGGGGAGGCAGATATAATTCACCCCTCCACTTT.

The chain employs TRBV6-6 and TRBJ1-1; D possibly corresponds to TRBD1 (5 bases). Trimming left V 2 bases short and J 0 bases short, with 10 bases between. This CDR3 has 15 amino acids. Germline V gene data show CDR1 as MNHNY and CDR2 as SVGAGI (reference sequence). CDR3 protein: CASSYRPGMNTEAFF. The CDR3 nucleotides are TGTGCCAGCAGTTACCGACCAGGGATGAACACTGAAGCTTTCTTT.

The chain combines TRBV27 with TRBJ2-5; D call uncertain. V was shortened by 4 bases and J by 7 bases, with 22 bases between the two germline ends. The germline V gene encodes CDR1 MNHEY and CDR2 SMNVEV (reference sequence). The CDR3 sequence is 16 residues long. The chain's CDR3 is CASSSARPGFYATQYF. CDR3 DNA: TGTGCCAGCAGTTCTGCCAGGCCCGGTTTTTATGCGACCCAGTACTTC.

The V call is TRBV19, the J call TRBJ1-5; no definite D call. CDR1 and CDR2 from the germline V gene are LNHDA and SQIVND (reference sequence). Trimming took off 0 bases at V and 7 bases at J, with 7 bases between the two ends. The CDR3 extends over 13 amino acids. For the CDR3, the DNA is TGTGCCAGTAGTATAGATTTTGAGCAGCCCCAGCATTTT. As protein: CASSIDFEQPQHF.

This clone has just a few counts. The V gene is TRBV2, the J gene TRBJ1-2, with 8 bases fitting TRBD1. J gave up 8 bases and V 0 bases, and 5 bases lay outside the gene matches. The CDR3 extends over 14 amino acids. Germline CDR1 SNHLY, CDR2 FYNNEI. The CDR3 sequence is CASSEAPGGVGYTF. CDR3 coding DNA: TGTGCCAGCAGTGAAGCGCCAGGGGGCGTCGGCTACACCTTC.

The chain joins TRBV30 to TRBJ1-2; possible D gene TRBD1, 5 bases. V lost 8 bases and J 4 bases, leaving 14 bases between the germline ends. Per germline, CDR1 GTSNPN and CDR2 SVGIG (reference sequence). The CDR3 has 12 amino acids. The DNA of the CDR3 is TGTGCCCGAACTACAGGCGTCTATGGCTACACCTTC. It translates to CARTTGVYGYTF.

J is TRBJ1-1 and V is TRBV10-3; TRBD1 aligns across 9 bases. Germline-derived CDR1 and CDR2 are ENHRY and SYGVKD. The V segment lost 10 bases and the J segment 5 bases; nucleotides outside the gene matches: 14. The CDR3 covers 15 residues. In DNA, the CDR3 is TGTGCCAGCAACAACCTACAGGGGGCTAGTACTGAAGCTTTCTTT. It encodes CASNNLQGASTEAFF.

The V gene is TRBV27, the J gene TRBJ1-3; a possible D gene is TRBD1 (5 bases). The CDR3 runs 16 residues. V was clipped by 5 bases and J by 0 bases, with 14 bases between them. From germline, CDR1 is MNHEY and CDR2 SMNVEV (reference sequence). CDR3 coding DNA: TGTGCCAGCAGTCCTACGGGGGATTACTCTGGAAACACCATATATTTT. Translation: CASSPTGDYSGNTIYF.

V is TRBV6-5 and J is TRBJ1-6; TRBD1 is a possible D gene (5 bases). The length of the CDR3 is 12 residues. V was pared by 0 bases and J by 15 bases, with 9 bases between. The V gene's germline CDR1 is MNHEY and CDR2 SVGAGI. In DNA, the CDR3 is TGTGCCAGCAGTTACTCGGGGCTTCACCTCCACTTT. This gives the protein CASSYSGLHLHF.

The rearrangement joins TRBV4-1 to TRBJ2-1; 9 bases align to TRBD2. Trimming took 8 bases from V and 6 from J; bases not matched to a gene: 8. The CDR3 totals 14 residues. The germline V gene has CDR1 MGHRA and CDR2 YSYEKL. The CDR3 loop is CASVPAGGRNEQFF. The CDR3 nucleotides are TGCGCCAGCGTCCCTGCGGGGGGGCGCAATGAGCAGTTCTTC.

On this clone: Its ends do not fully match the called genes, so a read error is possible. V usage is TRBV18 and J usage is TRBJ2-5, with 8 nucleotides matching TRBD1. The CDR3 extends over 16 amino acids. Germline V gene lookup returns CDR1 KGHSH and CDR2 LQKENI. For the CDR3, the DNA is TGTGCCAGCTCACCACCTATTGGGACAGGACAAGGGACCCAGTACTTC. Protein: CASSPPIGTGQGTQYF.